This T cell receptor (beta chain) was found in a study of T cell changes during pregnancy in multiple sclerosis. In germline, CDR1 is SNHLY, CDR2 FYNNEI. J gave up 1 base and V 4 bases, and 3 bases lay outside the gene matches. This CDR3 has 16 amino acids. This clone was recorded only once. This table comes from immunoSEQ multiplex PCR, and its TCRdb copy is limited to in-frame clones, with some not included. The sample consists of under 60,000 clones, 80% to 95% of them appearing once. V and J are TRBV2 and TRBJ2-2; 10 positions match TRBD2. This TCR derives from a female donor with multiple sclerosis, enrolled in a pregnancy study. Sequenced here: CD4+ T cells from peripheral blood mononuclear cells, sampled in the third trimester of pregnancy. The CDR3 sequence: CASSATSGVNTGELFF. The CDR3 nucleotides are TGTGCCAGCAGTGCTACTAGCGGGGTGAACACCGGGGAGCTGTTTTTT.